These 25 T cell receptor beta chains came from one sample sequenced in a study of blood T cell repertoires in COVID-19. Sequenced by immunoSEQ multiplex PCR; TCRdb stores in-frame clones only, minus some. This table holds approximately 170,000 clones, about 88% found once. The material sequenced was peripheral blood. All receptors come from a man in his 60s with acute or convalescent COVID-19.

The V gene is TRBV5-1, the J gene TRBJ2-2, with 11 bases that match TRBD2. From germline, CDR1 is SGHRS and CDR2 YFSETQ. CDR3 size: 18 residues. V dropped 4 bases and J dropped 1; count of bases not matched to a gene: 9. The CDR3 DNA sequence: TGCGCCAGCAGCCCTACGCCGGGACTAGCGGAGAACACCGGGGAGCTGTTTTTT. Translated: CASSPTPGLAENTGELFF.

This chain joins TRBV27 and TRBJ1-2; 9 bases match TRBD1. V lost 5 bases to trimming and J lost 8 bases; unmatched junction nucleotides: 6. This CDR3 spans 13 amino acids. Germline V gives CDR1 MNHEY, CDR2 SMNVEV (reference sequence). CDR3 in DNA: TGTGCCAGCAGTCAGACAGGGGGATACGGCTACACCTTC. Translated: CASSQTGGYGYTF.

The chain couples TRBV9 to TRBJ2-1; TRBD1 is a possible D gene (5 bases). The germline V gene encodes CDR1 SGDLS and CDR2 YYNGEE. Trimming removed 0 bases at V and 2 bases at J, with 9 bases between. This CDR3 has 15 amino acids. The CDR3 bases are TGTGCCAGCAGCGTAGCACAGGACCCCTACAATGAGCAGTTCTTC. This encodes CASSVAQDPYNEQFF. The complete variable domain, with remaining parts taken from reference TRBV9 and TRBJ2-1, reads DSGVTQTPKHLITATGQRVTLRCSPRSGDLSVYWYQQSLDQGLQFLIQYYNGEERAKGNILERFSAQQFPDLHSELNLSSLELGDSALYFCASSVAQDPYNEQFFGPGTRLTVL.

This clone was found once. V and J are TRBV7-8 and TRBJ1-5, with TRBD1 matching 8 bases. CDR3 length: 16 residues. Germline values: CDR1 SGHVS, CDR2 FQNEAQ. The V and J ends lost 1 base and 3 bases, in that order; junction bases with no gene match: 5. In DNA form, the CDR3 reads TGTGCCAGCAGCTTAGAGCACAGGGGGGTCAATCAGCCCCAGCATTTT. Residues: CASSLEHRGVNQPQHF.

V and J are TRBV2 and TRBJ2-2, with D maybe TRBD1 (5 bases). Trimming stripped 3 bases from V and 4 bases from J, with 9 bases between. The CDR3 length is 14 residues. CDR1 and CDR2 (germline): SNHLY, FYNNEI. The DNA for the CDR3 is TGTGCCAGCAGTGAGGTCAGGGTCACCGGGGAGCTGTTTTTT. Its translation: CASSEVRVTGELFF.

V gene TRBV5-1 combines with J gene TRBJ2-2; D call uncertain. The CDR3 has 14 residues. Looked up from germline, CDR1 is SGHRS and CDR2 is YFSETQ. V was shortened by 2 bases and J by 0 bases, with 5 bases between the two germline ends. Here the CDR3 DNA reads TGCGCCAGCAGCTTCCGAGCGAACACCGGGGAGCTGTTTTTT. It yields the protein CASSFRANTGELFF.

The rearrangement links TRBV27 to TRBJ1-4; D is unresolved. Germline CDR1 reads MNHEY; CDR2 reads SMNVEV (reference sequence). This CDR3 has 11 residues. V lost 6 bases, J lost 8 bases, and 7 bases lay in between. As DNA, the CDR3 is TGTGCCAGCAGGGTTCGGGAAAAACTGTTTTTT. It is translated as CASRVREKLFF.

There are a few counts of this clone. The chain uses TRBV5-5 and TRBJ2-2, with 12 bases identical to TRBD1. CDR3 length: 18 amino acids. CDR1 and CDR2 (germline): SGHKS, YYEKEE (reference sequence). V was pared by 4 bases and J by 4 bases, with 11 bases of the junction left unmatched. The CDR3 spells CASSTVPGQGAGTGELFF. CDR3 DNA: TGTGCCAGCAGCACGGTCCCGGGACAGGGGGCGGGCACCGGGGAGCTGTTTTTT. Full variable domain (remainder filled in from reference TRBV5-5 and TRBJ2-2): DAGVTQSPTHLIKTRGQQVTLRCSPISGHKSVSWYQQVLGQGPQFIFQYYEKEERGRGNFPDRFSARQFPNYSSELNVNALLLGDSALYLCASSTVPGQGAGTGELFFGEGSRLTVL.

In its sample, this clone was seen once. The chain employs TRBV7-8 and TRBJ1-5; 7 bases are a match to TRBD1. The V gene's germline CDR1 is SGHVS and CDR2 FQNEAQ. The CDR3 is 15 amino acids. The junction had 6 bases not matched to a gene; V was cut back by 1 base and J by 6 bases. The CDR3 here is CASSLDRQGGQPQHF. The CDR3 DNA is TGTGCCAGCAGCTTAGACCGACAGGGCGGTCAGCCCCAGCATTTT.

The gene calls are TRBV6-1 and TRBJ1-1; TRBD1 aligns across 7 bases. CDR1 and CDR2 from the germline V gene are MNHNS and SASEGT. The CDR3 runs to 14 residues. The trim removed 1 base at V and 10 bases at J, leaving 9 bases unmatched. For the CDR3, the DNA is TGTGCCAGCAGTGAAGACCTATCGACAGGGAGAGCTTTCTTT. This sequence encodes CASSEDLSTGRAFF.

The chain links TRBV3-1 (or the pseudogene TRBV3-2) to TRBJ1-1; D is undetermined. There are 16 residues in the CDR3. V shed 2 bases and J shed 5 bases, with 18 bases lying between them. Germline loops: CDR1 LGHDT, CDR2 YNNKEL (reference sequence). Here the CDR3 reads CASSQIGVGIGTEAFF. The CDR3 DNA reads TGTGCCAGCAGCCAAATCGGGGTCGGGATAGGAACTGAAGCTTTCTTT.

This chain connects TRBV6-2 or TRBV6-3 to TRBJ2-5; D gene uncertain. Germline V gene lookup returns CDR1 MNHEY and CDR2 SVGEGT. Trimming took 4 bases from V and 10 from J, leaving 10 bases between them. CDR3 length: 11 amino acids. The CDR3: CASSWATSQYF. DNA for the CDR3: TGTGCCAGCAGTTGGGCGACAAGCCAGTACTTC.

The rearrangement links TRBV6-5 to TRBJ1-3; perhaps TRBD1 as D (6 bases). Between the trimmed V and J ends, which lost 5 bases and 4 bases, there was a span of 12 bases. Germline-derived CDR1 and CDR2 are MNHEY and SVGAGI. The CDR3 covers 14 residues. CDR3 sequence reads: CASSPPGTGNTIYF. CDR3 sequence (DNA): TGTGCCAGCAGTCCACCGGGGACAGGAAACACCATATATTTT.

This sequence joins TRBV5-1 and TRBJ2-7, with D perhaps TRBD2 (6 bases). Germline CDR1 is SGHRS and CDR2 is YFSETQ. V was clipped by 5 bases and J by 6 bases, with 18 bases between them. The CDR3 runs 14 residues. The CDR3 DNA is TGCGCCAGCAGATTGACCATCTTGGGGGGCGAGCAGTACGTC. Its translation is CASRLTILGGEQYV.

The chain combines TRBV7-9 with TRBJ2-2; 9 nucleotides agree with TRBD1. The V and J ends lost 3 bases and 4 bases, in that order; junction bases with no gene match: 6. Germline CDR1 and CDR2: SEHNR and FQNEAQ (reference sequence). This CDR3 has 16 amino acids. For the CDR3, the DNA is TGTGCCAGCAGCTTCGGACAGGGGCGTGGCACCGGGGAGCTGTTTTTT. It encodes CASSFGQGRGTGELFF.

This chain uses TRBV4-2 with TRBJ2-2, with D perhaps TRBD2 (6 bases). This CDR3 has 15 residues. Trimming cost V 1 base and J 6 bases, with 12 bases left between them. Per the germline V gene, CDR1 is LGHNA and CDR2 is YNFKEQ. The CDR3 nucleotides are TGTGCCAGCAGCCAAGTGGGGGGTGCCGCCGGGGAGCTGTTTTTT. Amino acids: CASSQVGGAAGELFF.

This clone came up a few times. The chain carries TRBV6-6 and TRBJ2-7; 8 positions agree with TRBD2. CDR1 and CDR2 (germline): MNHNY, SVGAGI (reference sequence). The V and J ends lost 6 bases and 0 bases, in that order; junction bases with no gene match: 7. This CDR3 comprises 15 residues. CDR3 sequence: CASSLSGRSSYEQYV. CDR3 nucleotides: TGTGCCAGCAGCCTCAGCGGGAGAAGCTCCTACGAGCAGTACGTC.

CDR3 residues: CASSLGVGEDTF. The CDR3, as DNA: TGCGCCAGCAGCTTGGGGGTGGGAGAGGACACCTTC. The V gene is TRBV5-1, the J gene TRBJ1-2; D remains ambiguous. The germline V gene encodes CDR1 SGHRS and CDR2 YFSETQ. V gave up 0 bases and J gave up 12 bases, with 12 bases separating them. The CDR3 is made up of 12 amino acids.

The chain uses TRBV12-3 or TRBV12-4 and TRBJ2-7, with TRBD2 as a possible D gene (6 bases). This CDR3 has 13 amino acids. Trimming removed 6 bases from V and 1 base from J, with 10 bases in between. The CDR3 region has the DNA TGTGCCAGCAGACCGACTAGTTCCTACGAGCAGTACTTC. Amino acids: CASRPTSSYEQYF.

This clone was detected only once. The genes are TRBV11-2 and TRBJ1-3; no reliable D call. From germline, CDR1 is SGHAT and CDR2 FQNNGV. This CDR3 has 13 residues. Deletions cut 5 bases from V and 0 bases from J, with 5 bases between. CDR3 nucleotides: TGTGCCAGCAGCGCGAACTCTGGAAACACCATATATTTT. Its protein product is CASSANSGNTIYF.

The chain employs TRBV6-1 and TRBJ2-1; tentative D call: TRBD2 (6 bases). V lost 3 bases and J 7 bases, leaving 16 bases between the germline ends. Germline assignment: CDR1 MNHNS and CDR2 SASEGT. The CDR3 extends over 15 amino acids. The CDR3, as DNA: TGTGCCAGCAGTGAGGGAGGATACAGTGGGAATGAGCAGTTCTTC. Translating gives CASSEGGYSGNEQFF.

The chain recombines TRBV2 with TRBJ1-1, with D hard to call. V was trimmed by 4 bases and J by 6 bases, leaving 15 bases between them. Germline lookup yields CDR1 SNHLY and CDR2 FYNNEI. The CDR3 runs to 14 residues. CDR3 nucleotide sequence: TGTGCCAGCAGTGTAGAGCGGTCGGCGGCTGAAGCTTTCTTT. The encoded protein is CASSVERSAAEAFF.

The genes are TRBV30 and TRBJ2-1; 7 positions match TRBD2. The CDR3 covers 11 residues. Trimming cost V 8 bases and J 2 bases; bases outside gene matches: 0. The V gene's germline CDR1 is GTSNPN and CDR2 SVGIG (reference sequence). CDR3 amino acids: CARGAYNEQFF. CDR3 bases: TGTGCCCGGGGGGCCTACAATGAGCAGTTCTTC.

This sequence joins TRBV19 and TRBJ1-1; D remains ambiguous. The CDR3 has 11 amino acids. Per germline, CDR1 LNHDA and CDR2 SQIVND (reference sequence). V lost 7 bases, J lost 0 bases, and 3 bases lay in between. CDR3 amino acids: CASIMNTEAFF. The CDR3 nucleotides read TGTGCCAGTATAATGAACACTGAAGCTTTCTTT.

The chain employs TRBV30 and TRBJ1-3; possible D gene TRBD1, 5 bases. Per the germline V gene, CDR1 is GTSNPN and CDR2 is SVGIG (reference sequence). Trimming pared 2 bases from V and 2 bases from J, leaving 10 bases between. The CDR3 has 14 amino acids. The CDR3 region is CAWSRGRTGNTIYF. As DNA, the CDR3 is TGTGCCTGGAGTCGGGGGAGGACTGGAAACACCATATATTTT.